This TCR beta chain was identified in a study of blood T cell repertoires in COVID-19. About the study: Samples taken during acute and convalescent COVID-19 were collected in the United States, Italy and Spain. T cells, B-cell-depleted T cells, or PBMCs supplied cDNA or gDNA.

The V and J ends lost 0 bases and 7 bases, in that order; junction bases with no gene match: 5. Germline assignment: CDR1 SGDLS and CDR2 YYNGEE. CDR3 length: 16 residues. Original analysis: Estimation of nucleated cell counts relied on the amplification of reference gene primers. Sequencing was performed with immunoSEQ multiplex PCR; in TCRdb, only in-frame clones are kept and a portion is missing. V and J calls and clone size are those listed in that table; D and trimming were worked out from the DNA. The sample lists 100,000 or so clones, 80% to 95% seen once, with 4.2% in the top ten. The source is a man younger than 30 with acute or convalescent COVID-19. Specimen: peripheral blood. The V and J genes are TRBV9 and TRBJ2-1; 12 bases are a match to TRBD1. CDR3 region: CASSVVGDRGPNEQFF. In DNA form, the CDR3 reads TGTGCCAGCAGCGTAGTGGGGGACAGGGGGCCAAATGAGCAGTTCTTC.